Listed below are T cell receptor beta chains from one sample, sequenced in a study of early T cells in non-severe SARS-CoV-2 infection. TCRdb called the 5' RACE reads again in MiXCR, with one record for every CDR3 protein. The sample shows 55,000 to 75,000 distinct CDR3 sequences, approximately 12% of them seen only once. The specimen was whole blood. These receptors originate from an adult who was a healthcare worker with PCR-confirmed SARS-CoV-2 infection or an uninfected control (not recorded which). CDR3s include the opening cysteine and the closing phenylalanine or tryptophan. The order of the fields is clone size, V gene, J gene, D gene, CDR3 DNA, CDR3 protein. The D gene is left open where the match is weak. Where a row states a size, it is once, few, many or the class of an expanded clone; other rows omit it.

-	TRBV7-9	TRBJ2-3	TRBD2	TGTGCCAGCATCCCACGGGAGGCAGATACGCAGTATTTT	CASIPREADTQYF
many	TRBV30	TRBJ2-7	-	TGTGCCTGGAGTTGGTTTAAGGAATACGAGCAGTACTTC	CAWSWFKEYEQYF
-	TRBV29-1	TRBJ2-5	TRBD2	TGCAGCGTTGAATCGGGACGACTAGCGGCAACCCAGTACTTC	CSVESGRLAATQYF
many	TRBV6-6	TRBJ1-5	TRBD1	TGTGCCAGCGCGGGACAGGGCGATCAGCCCCAGCATTTT	CASAGQGDQPQHF
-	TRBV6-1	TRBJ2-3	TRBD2	TGTGCCAGCAGTGTCAGACTAGCGGGTCGTGCTAGCACAGATACGCAGTATTTT	CASSVRLAGRASTDTQYF
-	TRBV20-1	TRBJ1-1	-	TGCAGTGCCCAGCCGTTAACGGTGAACACTGAAGCTTTCTTT	CSAQPLTVNTEAFF
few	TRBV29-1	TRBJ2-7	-	TGCAGCGTCCTGCTAGGGGGTCTAGTGGGCGAGCAGTACTTC	CSVLLGGLVGEQYF
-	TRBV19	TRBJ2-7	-	TGTGCCAGTAGCACGCCGGGACCAAAACACGAGCAGTACTTC	CASSTPGPKHEQYF
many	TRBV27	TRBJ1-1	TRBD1	TGTGCCAGCAGTTCAGGGGGCTTAGGATATTCGGGAACTGAAGCTTTCTTT	CASSSGGLGYSGTEAFF
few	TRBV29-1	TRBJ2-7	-	TGCAGCGTTGCCGCAGGGGACGAGCAGTACTTC	CSVAAGDEQYF
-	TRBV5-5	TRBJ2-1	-	TGTGCCAGCAGCCTGTCGGGCAATGAGCAGTTCTTC	CASSLSGNEQFF
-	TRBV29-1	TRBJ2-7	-	TGCAGCGTTGCGGCGGGACCGTACGAGCAGTACTTC	CSVAAGPYEQYF
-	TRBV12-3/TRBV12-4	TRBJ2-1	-	TGTGCCAGCAGTTTATTGGGCGTCAATGAGCAGTTCTTC	CASSLLGVNEQFF
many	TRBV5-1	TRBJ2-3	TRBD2	TGCGCCAGCACCATACTAGCGGGAGAGGGAGATACGCAGTATTTT	CASTILAGEGDTQYF
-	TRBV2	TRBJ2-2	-	TGTGCCAGCAGATGGACGGGTTCGGACACCGGGGAGCTGTTTTTT	CASRWTGSDTGELFF
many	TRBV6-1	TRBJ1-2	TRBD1	TGTGCCAGCAGGGGGGACAGGGCCCTCCCGAATGGCTACACCTTC	CASRGDRALPNGYTF
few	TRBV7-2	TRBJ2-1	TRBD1	TGTGCCAGCAGCTTGGGACAGGGTGTCGATGAGCAGTTCTTC	CASSLGQGVDEQFF
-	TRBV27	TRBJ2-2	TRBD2	TGTGCCAGCAGACCGGCGGGAGGGCCGGGCACCGGGGAGCTGTTTTTT	CASRPAGGPGTGELFF
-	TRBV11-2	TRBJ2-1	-	TGTGTCAGCAGCTTATTAAGAAGGGGTGGACGGAATGAGCAGTTCTTC	CVSSLLRRGGRNEQFF
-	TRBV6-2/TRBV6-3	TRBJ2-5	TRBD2	TGTGCCAGCAGTTACTCTTTGGTAGCGGGAGCTGGGGAGACCCAGTACTTC	CASSYSLVAGAGETQYF
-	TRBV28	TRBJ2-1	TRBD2	TGTGCCAGCAGGCTCGCCGGGACTAGCGGGAACAATGAGCAGTTCTTC	CASRLAGTSGNNEQFF
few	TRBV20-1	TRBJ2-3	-	TGCAGTGCTGCCCGTCTCGGGACAAGGGAAAAAGATACGCAGTATTTT	CSAARLGTREKDTQYF
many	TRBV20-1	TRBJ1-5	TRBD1	TGCAGTGCTAGTCGACAGGGCAGTCAGCCCCAGCATTTT	CSASRQGSQPQHF
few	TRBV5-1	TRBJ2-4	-	TGCGCCAGCAGCTTTCAGGGGGGAGCCAAAAACATTCAGTACTTC	CASSFQGGAKNIQYF
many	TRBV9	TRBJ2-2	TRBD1	TGTGCCAGCAGCGTAGCAGGGGGCCACACCGGGGAGCTGTTTTTT	CASSVAGGHTGELFF
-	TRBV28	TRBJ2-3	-	TGTGCCAGCAGTCCCCCCCGGCTGACAGATACGCAGTATTTT	CASSPPRLTDTQYF